These 13 T cell receptor beta chains share one sample of origin, sequenced in a study of cytomegalovirus exposure and HLA in healthy donors. Vbeta (60) and Jbeta (13) primers were used in the PCR. Profiled with immunoSEQ multiplex PCR; TCRdb holds only in-frame clones, not every one. The repertoire holds about 210,000 clones, with 75% to 85% as singletons. Sequencing was performed on PBMCs. The receptors were gathered from a male donor in good health and CMV-seropositive.

The rearrangement uses TRBV6-1 and TRBJ2-1; perhaps TRBD2 as D (5 bases). V shed 5 bases and J shed 6 bases, with 14 bases lying between them. CDR1 is MNHNS and CDR2 is SASEGT in the germline V gene. This CDR3 is built from 14 residues. Here the CDR3 DNA reads TGTGCCAGCAGTTTCTGGAGGAACCCCAATGAGCAGTTCTTC. This translates into CASSFWRNPNEQFF.

The chain has TRBV27 and TRBJ1-4; 8 nucleotides line up with TRBD1. CDR1 MNHEY and CDR2 SMNVEV come from the germline V gene (reference sequence). The CDR3 has 15 residues. V lost 5 bases, J lost 7 bases, and 9 bases stayed unmatched. This CDR3 reads CASSASPGTGEKLFF. DNA of the CDR3: TGTGCCAGCAGTGCATCACCCGGGACAGGTGAAAAACTGTTTTTT.

V is TRBV25-1 and J is TRBJ1-4, with D possibly matching TRBD1 (6 bases). Per the germline V gene, CDR1 is MGHDK and CDR2 is SYGVNS. V was pared by 2 bases and J by 5 bases, with 12 bases between. The CDR3 loop spans 15 amino acids. The CDR3 DNA reads as TGTGCCAGCAGTGAAATCGACAGGTGGAATGAAAAACTGTTTTTT. Translation gives CASSEIDRWNEKLFF.

This clone was detected a few times. In DNA, the CDR3 is TGTGCCAGCAGCTCCCTTCGCGGTCAGTCCTACGAGCAGTACTTC. Protein product: CASSSLRGQSYEQYF. The chain uses TRBV7-9 and TRBJ2-7, with D uncertain. V lost 4 bases and J lost 1, with 14 bases in between. In germline, CDR1 is SEHNR, CDR2 FQNEAQ (reference sequence). The CDR3 consists of 15 residues.

V usage is TRBV7-3 and J usage is TRBJ2-2; TRBD2 agrees at 9 bases. J lost 7 bases, V lost 1 base, and 10 bases had no gene match. There are 17 residues in the CDR3. Germline V gene data show CDR1 as SGHTA and CDR2 as FQGTGA. CDR3 loop: CASSLSPAGGFDGELFF. CDR3 in DNA: TGTGCCAGCAGCTTAAGTCCAGCGGGGGGATTTGACGGGGAGCTGTTTTTT.

This chain uses TRBV19 with TRBJ2-3, with 11 bases identical to TRBD2. CDR3 length: 17 residues. V was clipped by 2 bases and J by 3 bases; unmatched bases: 7. CDR1 is LNHDA, CDR2 SQIVND, per germline (reference sequence). The CDR3: CASSIFSGGAGTDTQYF. The CDR3 coding sequence is TGTGCCAGTAGTATATTTAGCGGGGGGGCCGGGACAGATACGCAGTATTTT.

This clone occurred a few times. The V and J genes are TRBV6-6 and TRBJ1-2, with D unclear. Per germline, CDR1 MNHNY and CDR2 SVGAGI (reference sequence). The V end was cut by 6 bases, the J end by 3 bases, with 11 bases between. The CDR3 loop spans 13 amino acids. The DNA of the CDR3 is TGTGCCAGCAGCTCGCGCGTTGACTATGGCTACACCTTC. Protein product: CASSSRVDYGYTF.

J is TRBJ2-1 and V is TRBV5-1; tentatively, D is TRBD2 (5 bases). This CDR3 region has 16 residues. Trimming removed 0 bases from V and 3 bases from J, with 13 bases in between. Germline values: CDR1 SGHRS, CDR2 YFSETQ. The CDR3 DNA reads as TGCGCCAGCAGCTTGGTGCCCAGCGGATTCTACAATGAGCAGTTCTTC. It is translated as CASSLVPSGFYNEQFF.

The gene calls are TRBV9 and TRBJ1-2; no reliable D call. Trimming shortened V by 1 base and J by 7 bases, and 14 bases separated the two germline ends. CDR1 SGDLS and CDR2 YYNGEE come from the germline V gene. This CDR3 is 14 amino acids long. CDR3 nucleotides: TGTGCCAGCAGCGTACGCGCGGGCAGCCTTGGCTACACCTTC. It codes for CASSVRAGSLGYTF.

The chain links TRBV19 to TRBJ2-2; D may be TRBD2 (5 bases). The CDR3 length is 18 residues. Looked up from germline, CDR1 is LNHDA and CDR2 is SQIVND (reference sequence). Trimming pared 7 bases from V and 1 base from J, leaving 22 bases between. CDR3 region: CASTVAGPSALNTGELFF. The CDR3 DNA reads TGTGCCAGTACTGTGGCGGGTCCGAGCGCCCTGAACACCGGGGAGCTGTTTTTT. The full variable domain, with the rest looked up from reference TRBV19 and TRBJ2-2, is DGGITQSPKYLFRKEGQNVTLSCEQNLNHDAMYWYRQDPGQGLRLIYYSQIVNDFQKGDIAEGYSVSREKKESFPLTVTSAQKNPTAFYLCASTVAGPSALNTGELFFGEGSRLTVL.

This rearrangement joins TRBV7-2 to TRBJ2-1; TRBD2 matches 9 bases. The CDR3 extends over 16 amino acids. Losses at the gene ends were 1 base for V and 11 bases for J; bases not matched to a gene: 12. Germline CDR1 reads SGHTA; CDR2 reads FQGNSA. This CDR3 is CASSLGAGGRTGKQFF. The DNA of the CDR3 is TGTGCCAGCAGCTTAGGGGCGGGAGGGCGGACGGGGAAGCAGTTCTTC. The whole variable domain, filled in from reference TRBV7-2 and TRBJ2-1, reads GAGVSQSPSNKVTEKGKDVELRCDPISGHTALYWYRQSLGQGLEFLIYFQGNSAPDKSGLPSDRFSAERTGGSVSTLTIQRTQQEDSAVYLCASSLGAGGRTGKQFFGPGTRLTVL.

The gene calls are TRBV7-9 and TRBJ1-6; 9 bases are a match to TRBD1. The CDR3 sequence is 15 residues long. CDR1 is SEHNR, CDR2 FQNEAQ, per germline (reference sequence). After removal of 5 bases from V and 10 bases from J, the junction contained 9 bases not matched to a gene. CDR3 DNA: TGTGCCAGCAGCCCGTCCGGGACAGGGAAATCACCCCTCCACTTT. As protein: CASSPSGTGKSPLHF.

The V gene is TRBV7-8, the J gene TRBJ2-7; unclear D gene. Germline loops: CDR1 SGHVS, CDR2 FQNEAQ. The CDR3 is 15 amino acids. The V gene lost 5 bases and the J gene lost 0 bases, with 14 bases spanning the gap. Here the CDR3 reads CASSPTEFSSYEQYF. The CDR3 nucleotides read TGTGCCAGCAGCCCGACGGAGTTTAGCTCCTACGAGCAGTACTTC.